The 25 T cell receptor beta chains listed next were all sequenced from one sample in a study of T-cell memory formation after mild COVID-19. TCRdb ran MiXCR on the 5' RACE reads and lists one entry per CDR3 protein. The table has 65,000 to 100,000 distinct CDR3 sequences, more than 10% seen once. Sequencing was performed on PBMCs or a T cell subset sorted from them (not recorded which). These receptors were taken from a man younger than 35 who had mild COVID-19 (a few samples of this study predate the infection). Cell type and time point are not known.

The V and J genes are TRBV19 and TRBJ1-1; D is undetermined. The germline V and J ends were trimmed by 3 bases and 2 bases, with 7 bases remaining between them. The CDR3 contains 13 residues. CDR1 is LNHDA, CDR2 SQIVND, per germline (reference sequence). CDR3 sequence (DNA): TGTGCCAGTAGTATGGGTATAAACACTGAAGCTTTCTTT. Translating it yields CASSMGINTEAFF.

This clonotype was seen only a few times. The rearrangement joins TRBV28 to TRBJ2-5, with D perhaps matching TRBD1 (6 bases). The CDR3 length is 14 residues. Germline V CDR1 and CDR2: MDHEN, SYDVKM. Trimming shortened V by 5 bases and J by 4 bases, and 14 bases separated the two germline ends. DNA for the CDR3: TGTGCCAGCAGTCACTACAGGGATTCAGAGACCCAGTACTTC. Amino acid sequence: CASSHYRDSETQYF.

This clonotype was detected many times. Here the CDR3 reads CASSFELAGDHNEQFF. The CDR3 DNA reads as TGTGCCAGCAGCTTCGAACTAGCGGGGGACCACAATGAGCAGTTCTTC. The chain links TRBV7-6 to TRBJ2-1; 11 bases match TRBD2. Germline V lookup: CDR1 SGHVS, CDR2 FNYEAQ. This CDR3 comprises 16 residues. Unmatched junction bases numbered 6, after V lost 3 bases and J lost 5 bases.

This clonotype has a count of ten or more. CDR3 protein: CSVDTGEDTEAFF. The CDR3 nucleotides are TGCAGCGTTGATACAGGGGAGGACACTGAAGCTTTCTTT. V gene TRBV29-1 combines with J gene TRBJ1-1, with 7 positions matching TRBD1. After removal of 3 bases from V and 3 bases from J, the junction contained 4 bases not matched to a gene. The CDR3 consists of 13 residues. Germline CDR1 is SQVTM and CDR2 is ANQGSEA.

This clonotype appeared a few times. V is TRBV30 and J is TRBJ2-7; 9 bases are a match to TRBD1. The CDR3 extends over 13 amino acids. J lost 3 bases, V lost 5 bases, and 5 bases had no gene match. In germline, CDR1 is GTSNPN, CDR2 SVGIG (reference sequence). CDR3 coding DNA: TGTGCCTGGGGGGACAGGGTTTTCTACGAGCAGTACTTC. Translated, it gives CAWGDRVFYEQYF.

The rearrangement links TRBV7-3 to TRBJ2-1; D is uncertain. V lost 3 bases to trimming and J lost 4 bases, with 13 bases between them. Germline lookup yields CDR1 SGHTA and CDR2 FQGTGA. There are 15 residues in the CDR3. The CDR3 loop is CASSFQWTGYNEQFF. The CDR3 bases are TGTGCCAGCAGCTTCCAATGGACGGGTTACAATGAGCAGTTCTTC.

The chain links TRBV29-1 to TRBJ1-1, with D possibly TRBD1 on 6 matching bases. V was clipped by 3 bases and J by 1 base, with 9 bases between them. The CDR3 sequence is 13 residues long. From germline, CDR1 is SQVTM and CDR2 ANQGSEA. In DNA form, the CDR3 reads TGCAGCGTTGAGGGGGCAGCGAACACTGAAGCTTTCTTT. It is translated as CSVEGAANTEAFF.

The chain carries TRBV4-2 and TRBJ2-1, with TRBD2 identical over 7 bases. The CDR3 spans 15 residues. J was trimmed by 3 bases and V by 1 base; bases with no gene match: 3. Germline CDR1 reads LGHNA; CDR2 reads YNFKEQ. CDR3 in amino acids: CASSQVGTNYNEQFF. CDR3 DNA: TGTGCCAGCAGCCAAGTCGGGACTAACTACAATGAGCAGTTCTTC.

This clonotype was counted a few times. The CDR3 reads CASNRLTGNSAYGYTF. The CDR3 region has the DNA TGTGCCAGCAACCGGTTAACAGGGAATAGCGCCTATGGCTACACCTTC. This chain links TRBV2 with TRBJ1-2; a possible D gene is TRBD1 (6 bases). There are 16 residues in the CDR3. Germline values: CDR1 SNHLY, CDR2 FYNNEI. Deletions cut 7 bases from V and 4 bases from J, with 22 bases between.

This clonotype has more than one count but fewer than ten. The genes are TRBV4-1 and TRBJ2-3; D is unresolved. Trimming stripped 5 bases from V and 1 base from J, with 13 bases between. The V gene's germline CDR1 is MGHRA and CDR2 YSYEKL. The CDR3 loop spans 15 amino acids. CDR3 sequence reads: CASSSGPTGTDTQYF. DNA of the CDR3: TGCGCCAGCAGCTCCGGACCGACGGGCACAGATACGCAGTATTTT.

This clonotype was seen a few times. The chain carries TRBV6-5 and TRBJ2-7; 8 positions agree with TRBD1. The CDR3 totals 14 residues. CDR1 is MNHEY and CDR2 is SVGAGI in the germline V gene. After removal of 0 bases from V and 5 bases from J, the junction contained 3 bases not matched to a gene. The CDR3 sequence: CASSYSPGGNEQYF. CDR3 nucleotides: TGTGCCAGCAGTTACTCGCCAGGGGGCAACGAGCAGTACTTC.

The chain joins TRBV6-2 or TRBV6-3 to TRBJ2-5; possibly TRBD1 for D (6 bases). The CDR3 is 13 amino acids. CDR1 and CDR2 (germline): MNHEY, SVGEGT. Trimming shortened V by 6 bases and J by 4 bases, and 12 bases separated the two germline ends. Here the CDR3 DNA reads TGTGCCAGCAGCCGCAGGGGACGAGAGACCCAGTACTTC. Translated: CASSRRGRETQYF.

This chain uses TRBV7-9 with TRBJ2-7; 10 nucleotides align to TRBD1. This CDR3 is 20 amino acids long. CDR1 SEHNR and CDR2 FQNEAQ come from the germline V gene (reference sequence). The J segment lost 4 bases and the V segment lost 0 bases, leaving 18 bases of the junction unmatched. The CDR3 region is CASSLALLEPVTGGYYEQYF. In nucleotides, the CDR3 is TGTGCCAGCAGCTTAGCGCTGTTGGAGCCAGTGACAGGGGGCTATTACGAGCAGTACTTC.

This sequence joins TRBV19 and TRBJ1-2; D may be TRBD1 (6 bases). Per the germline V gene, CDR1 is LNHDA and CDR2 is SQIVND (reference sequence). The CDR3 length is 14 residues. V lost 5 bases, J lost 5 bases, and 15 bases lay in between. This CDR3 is CASSLTQDRYGYTF. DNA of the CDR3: TGTGCCAGTAGTCTCACCCAGGACAGATATGGCTACACCTTC.

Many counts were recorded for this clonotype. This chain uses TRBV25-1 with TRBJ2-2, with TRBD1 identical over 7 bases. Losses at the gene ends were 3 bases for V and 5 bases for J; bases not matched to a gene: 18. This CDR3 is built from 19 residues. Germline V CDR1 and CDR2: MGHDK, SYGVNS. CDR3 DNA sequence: TGTGCCAGCAGTGATTCCCCGCCCCCTCCCGACAGGGTTACCGGGGAGCTGTTTTTT. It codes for CASSDSPPPPDRVTGELFF.

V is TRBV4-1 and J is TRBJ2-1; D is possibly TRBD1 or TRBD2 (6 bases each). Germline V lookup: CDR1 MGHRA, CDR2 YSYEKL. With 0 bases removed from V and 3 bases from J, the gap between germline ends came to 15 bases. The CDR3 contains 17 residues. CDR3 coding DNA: TGCGCCAGCAGCCAAGATTGGGGGCGGGGTCACTACAATGAGCAGTTCTTC. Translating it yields CASSQDWGRGHYNEQFF.

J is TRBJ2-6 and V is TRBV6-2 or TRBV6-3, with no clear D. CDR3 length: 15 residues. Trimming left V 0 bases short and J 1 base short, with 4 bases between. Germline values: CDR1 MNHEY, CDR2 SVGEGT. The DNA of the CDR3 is TGTGCCAGCAGTTACTCAGGGTCTGGGGCCAACGTCCTGACTTTC. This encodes CASSYSGSGANVLTF.

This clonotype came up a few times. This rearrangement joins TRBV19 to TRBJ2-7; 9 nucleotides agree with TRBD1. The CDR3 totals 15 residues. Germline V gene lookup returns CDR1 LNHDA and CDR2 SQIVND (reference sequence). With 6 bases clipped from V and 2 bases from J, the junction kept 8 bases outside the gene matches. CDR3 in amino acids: CASSFAGQGTYEQYF. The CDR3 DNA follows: TGTGCCAGTAGCTTCGCGGGACAGGGAACCTACGAGCAGTACTTC.

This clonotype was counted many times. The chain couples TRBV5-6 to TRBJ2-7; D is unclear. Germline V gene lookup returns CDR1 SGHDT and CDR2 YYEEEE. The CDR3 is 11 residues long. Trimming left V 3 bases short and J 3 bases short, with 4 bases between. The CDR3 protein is CASSSYYEQYF. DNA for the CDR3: TGTGCCAGCAGCTCCTACTACGAGCAGTACTTC.

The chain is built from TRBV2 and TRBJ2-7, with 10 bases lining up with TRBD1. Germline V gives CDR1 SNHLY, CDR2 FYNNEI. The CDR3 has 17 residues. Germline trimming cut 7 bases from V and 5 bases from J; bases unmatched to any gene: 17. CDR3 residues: CASIPPGGGTGDDEQYF. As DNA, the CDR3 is TGTGCCAGCATCCCCCCCGGGGGTGGGACAGGGGATGACGAGCAGTACTTC.

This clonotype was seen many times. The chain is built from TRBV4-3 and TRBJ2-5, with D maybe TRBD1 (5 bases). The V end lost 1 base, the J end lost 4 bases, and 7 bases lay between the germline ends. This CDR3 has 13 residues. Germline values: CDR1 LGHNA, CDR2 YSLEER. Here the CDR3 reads CASSQGRVETQYF. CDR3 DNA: TGCGCCAGCAGCCAAGGCAGGGTAGAGACCCAGTACTTC.

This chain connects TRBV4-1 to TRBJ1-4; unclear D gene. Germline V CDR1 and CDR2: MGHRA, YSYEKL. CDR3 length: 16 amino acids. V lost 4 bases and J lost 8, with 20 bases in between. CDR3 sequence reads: CASSPHSERFGEKLFF. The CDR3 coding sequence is TGCGCCAGCAGCCCCCATTCCGAGAGATTTGGGGAAAAACTGTTTTTT.

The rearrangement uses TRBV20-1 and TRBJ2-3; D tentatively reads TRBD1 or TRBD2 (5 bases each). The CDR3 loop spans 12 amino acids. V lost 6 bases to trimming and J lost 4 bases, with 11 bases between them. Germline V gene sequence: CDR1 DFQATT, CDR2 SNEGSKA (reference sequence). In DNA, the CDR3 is TGCAGTGCCCCCAGGGACCCAGATACGCAGTATTTT. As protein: CSAPRDPDTQYF.

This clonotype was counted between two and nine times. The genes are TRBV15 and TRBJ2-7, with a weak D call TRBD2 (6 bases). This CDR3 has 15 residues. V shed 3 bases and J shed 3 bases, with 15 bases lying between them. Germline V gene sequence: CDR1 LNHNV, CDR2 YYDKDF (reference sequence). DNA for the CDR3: TGTGCCACCAGCAGTAGCGGATCAACGATCTACGAGCAGTACTTC. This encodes CATSSSGSTIYEQYF.

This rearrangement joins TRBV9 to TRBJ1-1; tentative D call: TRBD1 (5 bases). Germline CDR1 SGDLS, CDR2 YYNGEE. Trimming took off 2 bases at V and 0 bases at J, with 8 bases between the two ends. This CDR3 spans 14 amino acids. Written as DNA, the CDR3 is TGTGCCAGCAGCGTGGGGCAGCTGAACACTGAAGCTTTCTTT. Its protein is CASSVGQLNTEAFF.